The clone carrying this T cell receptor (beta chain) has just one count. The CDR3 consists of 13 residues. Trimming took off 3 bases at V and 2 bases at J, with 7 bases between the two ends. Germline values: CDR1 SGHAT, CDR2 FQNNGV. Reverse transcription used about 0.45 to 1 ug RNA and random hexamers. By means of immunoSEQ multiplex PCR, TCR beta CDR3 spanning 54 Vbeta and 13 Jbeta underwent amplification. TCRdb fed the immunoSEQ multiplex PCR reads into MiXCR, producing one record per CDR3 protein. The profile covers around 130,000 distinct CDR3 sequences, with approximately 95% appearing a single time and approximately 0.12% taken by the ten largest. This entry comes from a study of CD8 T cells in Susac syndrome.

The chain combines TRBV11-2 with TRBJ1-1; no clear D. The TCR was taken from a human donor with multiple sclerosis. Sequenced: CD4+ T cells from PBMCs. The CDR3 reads CASSFQENTEAFF. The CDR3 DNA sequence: TGTGCCAGCAGCTTTCAAGAAAACACTGAAGCTTTCTTT.